This T cell receptor beta chain was found in a study of blood T cell repertoires in COVID-19. The CDR3 contains 15 residues. V dropped 0 bases and J dropped 3; count of bases not matched to a gene: 3. Germline CDR1 reads SGHRS; CDR2 reads YFSETQ. The repertoire was sequenced with immunoSEQ multiplex PCR; TCRdb's copy has only in-frame clones and lacks some. The profile covers fewer than 450,000 clones, with around 90% appearing a single time and approximately 2% taken by the ten largest. This clone has only one observation. The same CDR3 can be traced to other DNA sequences in this sample. The source material was PBMCs or T cells enriched from blood (not recorded which). This receptor was obtained from a woman aged 40 to 50 with acute COVID-19. This sequence joins TRBV5-1 and TRBJ1-5; 7 bases are a match to TRBD1. The CDR3 region is CASSLGQGNNQPQHF. The CDR3 nucleotides read TGCGCCAGCAGCTTGGGACAGGGAAACAATCAGCCCCAGCATTTT.